The source of this T cell receptor beta chain is a study of cytotoxic CD8 clonotypes in ibrutinib-treated CLL. Background on the study: There were about 11 relapsed/refractory patients and about 15 treatment-naive patients, and fewer than 18 were IGHV unmutated.

This clone has a single count. The CDR3 is made up of 18 amino acids. V shed 1 base and J shed 4 bases, with 23 bases lying between them. The V gene's germline CDR1 is SGHTA and CDR2 FQGNSA. The method was immunoSEQ multiplex PCR; TCRdb's version includes in-frame clones alone and lacks a portion of them. This repertoire shows approximately 80,000 clones, around 83% found once; its top ten account for under 7%. The clonotype was recovered from a human donor with chronic lymphocytic leukemia. The starting material was PBMCs, obtained before ibrutinib treatment. The chain couples TRBV7-2 to TRBJ2-7, with D perhaps matching TRBD2 (6 bases). The CDR3 here is CASSLGQVGGGPRYEQYF. As DNA, the CDR3 is TGTGCCAGCAGCTTAGGGCAGGTCGGGGGTGGTCCCCGGTACGAGCAGTACTTC.